This TCR beta chain was documented in a study of graft-versus-host responses after intestinal transplantation. The overall study: Anti-thymocyte globulin was used for induction in all recipients, who then took tacrolimus and steroids for approximately three years.

Profiling relied on immunoSEQ multiplex PCR, and the TCRdb table lists in-frame clones only, not all of them. The sample consists of about 13,000 clones, approximately 84% of them appearing once. The CDR3 spans 13 residues. The V end lost 0 bases, the J end lost 6 bases, and 9 bases lay between the germline ends. Looked up from germline, CDR1 is SGDLS and CDR2 is YYNGEE. The rearrangement joins TRBV9 to TRBJ1-1; D not certain. Sequenced material: PBMCs, taken after intestinal transplantation. The TCR originated in a human patient who received an intestinal transplant, so some T cells may come from the graft donor. CDR3 loop: CASSVVNRAEAFF. Here the CDR3 DNA reads TGTGCCAGCAGCGTAGTTAATCGGGCTGAAGCTTTCTTT.